These T cell receptor beta chains were read from a single sample in a study of vaccination and CD4 T cells after COVID-19. TCRdb passed the PCR reads through MiXCR, listing each CDR3 protein once. Among about 15,000 distinct CDR3 sequences listed, roughly 50% were seen once. Antigens for these TCRs are unknown. The specimen was CD4+ T cells from blood, cultured in vitro. Receptor source: a human donor who had recovered from COVID-19. The CDR3 runs from the conserved cysteine through the conserved F or W. Each record gives: clone size, D gene, J gene, V gene, CDR3 protein, CDR3 DNA. A D gene is named only where the DNA matches it firmly. Size values are once, few and many counts, or a class for expanded clones, and some rows have none.

>.|TRBD2|TRBJ2-1|TRBV5-4
CASSLRLADYNEQFF
TGTGCCAGCAGCTTGAGGCTAGCGGACTACAATGAGCAGTTCTTC
>medium-sized|.|TRBJ2-1|TRBV6-4
CASSDGGPYNEQFF
TGTGCCAGCAGCGACGGCGGGCCTTACAATGAGCAGTTCTTC
>.|TRBD2|TRBJ2-1|TRBV23-1
CASSPPRTSGGGSYNEQFF
TGCGCCAGCAGTCCTCCTCGGACTAGCGGGGGGGGGTCCTACAATGAGCAGTTCTTC
>few|TRBD1|TRBJ2-3|TRBV20-1
CSASGQGIETSTDTQYF
TGCAGTGCTAGTGGACAGGGTATCGAAACGAGCACAGATACGCAGTATTTT
>few|.|TRBJ1-5|TRBV6-1
CASSDSDIGPQHF
TGTGCCAGCAGTGATTCGGACATCGGCCCCCAGCATTTT
>few|TRBD1|TRBJ1-2|TRBV30
CAWIGTEGGYTF
TGTGCCTGGATAGGGACAGAAGGTGGCTACACCTTC
>few|.|TRBJ1-1|TRBV10-3
CATQDSKNTEAFF
TGTGCCACGCAGGACAGCAAGAACACTGAAGCTTTCTTT
>.|TRBD2|TRBJ2-1|TRBV11-2
CASSLERDRLADNEQFF
TGTGCCAGCAGCTTAGAAAGGGACCGACTAGCCGACAATGAGCAGTTCTTC
>few|.|TRBJ1-1|TRBV20-1
CSAVRAENTEAFF
TGCAGTGCAGTTAGGGCCGAGAACACTGAAGCTTTCTTT
>.|TRBD1|TRBJ2-5|TRBV6-1
CASSTPQGAFGETQYF
TGTGCCAGCAGTACCCCACAGGGGGCGTTTGGGGAGACCCAGTACTTC
>.|.|TRBJ2-7|TRBV20-1
CSARVRNSYEQYF
TGCAGTGCTAGAGTCCGGAACTCCTACGAGCAGTACTTC
>.|.|TRBJ2-1|TRBV7-2
CASSRVSNEQFF
TGTGCCAGCAGTAGGGTCAGCAATGAGCAGTTCTTC
>.|TRBD2|TRBJ2-1|TRBV20-1
CSARGGSGSTNNEQFF
TGCAGTGCTAGAGGGGGTAGCGGGAGTACAAACAATGAGCAGTTCTTC
>.|TRBD2|TRBJ2-5|TRBV19
CASSLRLAGGQGTQYF
TGTGCCAGTAGTCTTAGACTAGCGGGAGGACAAGGGACCCAGTACTTC
>.|TRBD1|TRBJ1-1|TRBV12-5
CASGPDRGPEAFF
TGTGCTAGTGGCCCCGACAGGGGACCTGAAGCTTTCTTT
>.|TRBD1|TRBJ2-5|TRBV24-1
CATSAGTVLGTQYF
TGTGCCACCAGTGCCGGGACAGTCCTCGGGACCCAGTACTTC
>.|.|TRBJ2-3|TRBV6-1
CASETPLENTQYF
TGTGCCAGCGAGACTCCCCTAGAGAATACGCAGTATTTT
>few|.|TRBJ1-2|TRBV20-1
CSATPSGRYGYTF
TGCAGTGCTACTCCCTCAGGACGCTATGGCTACACCTTC
>.|TRBD1|TRBJ1-6|TRBV20-1
CSARTGKDNSPLHF
TGCAGTGCCCGGACAGGGAAGGATAATTCACCCCTCCACTTT
>few|.|TRBJ1-2|TRBV4-1
CASSPGLGRGSGYTF
TGCGCCAGCAGCCCCGGGTTGGGCAGGGGAAGTGGCTACACCTTC
>few|.|TRBJ2-7|TRBV6-5
CASSYSYSASSYEQYF
TGTGCCAGCAGTTACTCTTATAGCGCTTCCTCCTACGAGCAGTACTTC
>.|TRBD1|TRBJ1-2|TRBV25-1
CASSGRTGGFARYTF
TGTGCCAGCAGTGGCCGGACAGGGGGCTTTGCTCGCTACACCTTC
>few|.|TRBJ1-1|TRBV27
CASSREGFTEAFF
TGTGCCAGCAGTAGGGAGGGTTTCACTGAAGCTTTCTTT
>.|.|TRBJ1-3|TRBV7-2
CASSLGDVSGNTIYF
TGTGCCAGCAGCTTAGGGGACGTCTCTGGAAACACCATATATTTT
>once|.|TRBJ2-7|TRBV7-2
CASILGVTGVYEQYF
TGTGCCAGCATCCTCGGGGTGACCGGGGTCTACGAGCAGTACTTC
>few|.|TRBJ1-2|TRBV12-3/TRBV12-4
CASSLGYGYTF
TGTGCCAGCAGTTTGGGCTATGGCTACACCTTC
>.|.|TRBJ1-5|TRBV2
CASSEPGRNNQPQHF
TGTGCCAGCAGTGAACCAGGGCGCAACAATCAGCCCCAGCATTTT
>.|TRBD2|TRBJ2-4|TRBV19
CASSMGGAQGDIQYF
TGTGCCAGTAGTATGGGAGGGGCCCAAGGGGACATTCAGTACTTC
>.|.|TRBJ2-6|TRBV27
CASSVNPGSGANVLTF
TGTGCCAGCAGCGTAAACCCGGGCTCTGGGGCCAACGTCCTGACTTTC
>.|TRBD1|TRBJ1-2|TRBV5-1
CASSPPGQALYGYTF
TGCGCCAGCAGCCCCCCGGGACAGGCGCTCTATGGCTACACCTTC
>.|.|TRBJ2-5|TRBV19
CASSGSSQETQYF
TGTGCCAGTAGCGGGAGTTCCCAGGAGACCCAGTACTTC
>.|.|TRBJ2-3|TRBV10-1
CASSVDRRDTQYF
TGCGCCAGCAGTGTCGACCGAAGAGATACGCAGTATTTT
>.|TRBD1|TRBJ1-1|TRBV9
CASSVEEGAAFF
TGTGCCAGCAGCGTAGAGGAGGGGGCGGCTTTCTTT
>.|TRBD1|TRBJ2-2|TRBV7-2
CASNPRTGRTGELFF
TGTGCCAGCAACCCTCGGACAGGGAGAACCGGGGAGCTGTTTTTT
>.|.|TRBJ2-1|TRBV19
CASTRSYQSSYNEQFF
TGTGCCAGTACAAGATCCTACCAAAGCTCCTACAATGAGCAGTTCTTC
>few|TRBD2|TRBJ2-1|TRBV20-1
CSARGLAGAYKNEQFF
TGCAGTGCTAGGGGACTAGCGGGAGCGTACAAGAATGAGCAGTTCTTC
>few|TRBD1|TRBJ1-2|TRBV18
CASSTGGDYGYTF
TGTGCCAGCTCGACAGGGGGCGACTATGGCTACACCTTC
>.|.|TRBJ1-1|TRBV7-6
CASSVSGAANTEAFF
TGTGCCAGCAGCGTCTCTGGGGCAGCAAACACTGAAGCTTTCTTT
>.|.|TRBJ2-5|TRBV18
CASSPPSPLGPFGETQYF
TGTGCCAGCTCACCACCCTCCCCTCTGGGACCGTTTGGCGAGACCCAGTACTTC